This T cell receptor beta chain was sequenced during a study of OX40 agonist ivuxolimab in advanced cancers. Background on the whole study: Ivuxolimab was an agonistic, fully human IgG2 monoclonal antibody directed against OX40 (CD134), a costimulatory receptor. Intravenous ivuxolimab was administered to patients every 2 weeks at six dose levels: 0.01, 0.1, 0.3, 1.5, 3 and 10 mg/kg. Of the roughly 50 dose-escalation patients, hepatocellular carcinoma was present in about 19, melanoma in approximately 15, renal cell carcinoma in 9 and head and neck cancer in 9. A male proportion of around 81% and a mean age of approximately 58 years, ranging from 23 to 79, were recorded for the dose-escalation cohort. Patients were allowed to have had prior anti-PD-1, anti-PD-L1 or anti-CTLA-4 therapy, and approximately 40% of the dose-escalation patients had been treated with checkpoint inhibitors. Partial responses occurred in three dose-escalation patients, of whom one had hepatocellular carcinoma and two had cutaneous melanoma. The purpose of peripheral TCRbeta sequencing was to test whether ivuxolimab changed TCR sequence diversity and led to clonal T-cell expansion. The paper covers the monotherapy dose-escalation part of the phase I ivuxolimab trial, which included N of about 56 patients.

As regards this clone: Its antigen remains undetermined. Within one base of it there is no much larger clone, and no base qualities were kept.

Patients with autoimmune disease history or receiving systemic immunosuppression were excluded from the trial. Peripheral blood for TCR sequencing was collected from all dose cohorts at baseline, on cycle 4 day 1, and on cycle 7 day 1. The samples were drawn from a first-in-human, open-label, multicenter phase I dose-escalation trial of ivuxolimab. Adults with locally advanced or metastatic head and neck squamous cell, hepatocellular, melanoma or renal cell carcinoma were enrolled in the trial. Before TCR sequencing, CD4+ T cells and CD8+ T cells were sorted from peripheral blood as separate populations. For sequencing of the TCRbeta CDR3 region, genomic DNA was extracted from the sorted cells. The immunoSEQ Assay was used for sequencing of TCRbeta CDR3 regions. TCRdb took this table from immuneACCESS and kept in-frame rearrangements with V and J called. Such tables lack part of the clones; where checked against another copy, unresolved V genes explain under half of the gap, and the rest is unexplained. Recorded for this sample are over 35,000 clones; more than 70% of them occurred a single time. About a fifth of the sample belongs to the ten largest clones.

CDR1 SGHRS and CDR2 YFSETQ are derived from the germline V gene. V and J lose 0 bases and 3 bases, and a span of 14 bases separates them. The CDR3 contains 16 residues, cysteine and phenylalanine counted. This entry keeps only the CDR3 DNA: 48 bases, framed from base 1. On the study overall, not on this receptor specifically: Which antigens the clonally expanded peripheral T cells were specific for was not determined. In the 0.1-3.0 mg/kg groups, partial responders were among the patients with the lowest normalized peripheral clonal expansion, particularly in CD8+ T cells. Low levels of normalized T-cell clonal expansion were also seen in some patients who did not respond. At doses of 0.1 to 3.0 mg/kg, clonal expansion of both CD4+ and CD8+ blood T cells was observed from baseline to week 6. After ivuxolimab, CD8+ T cells had more expanded clones than CD4+ T cells on average.

Sample: CD4+ or CD8+ T cells sorted from blood, taken in a trial of the OX40 agonist ivuxolimab. This sequence was found in an adult with an advanced solid tumor such as melanoma, head and neck, liver or kidney cancer. The chain uses TRBV5-1 and TRBJ2-3; matching of 5 bases hints at TRBD2 as the D gene. The DNA is as follows: TGCGCCAGCAGCTTGGGCGCTCCCCGGAGGACAGATACGCAGTATTTT. Its translation is CASSLGAPRRTDTQYF.